The rows below give T cell receptor beta chains drawn from one sample of a study of T cells in Graves' hyperthyroidism and ophthalmopathy. MiXCR, run by TCRdb on the multiplex PCR reads, gives a single entry per CDR3 protein. This table holds a few hundred thousand distinct CDR3 sequences, approximately 15% found once. Source material: blood. The source of these receptors is a middle-aged woman with Graves' ophthalmopathy. Each CDR3 is given with its conserved first and last residue. D genes are given only for firm matches. Rows may omit the clone size; those that give it use once, few, many or a size class.

V gene,D gene,J gene,clone size,CDR3 protein,CDR3 DNA
TRBV28,-,TRBJ1-1,-,CASRLPGLGGPTEAFF,TGTGCCAGCAGGCTTCCGGGACTAGGAGGTCCCACTGAAGCTTTCTTT
TRBV2,-,TRBJ1-3,few,CASSEAAGAYGNTIYF,TGTGCCAGCAGTGAAGCTGCGGGGGCGTATGGAAACACCATATATTTT
TRBV5-1,-,TRBJ1-1,many,CASSLGQLESTEAFF,TGCGCCAGCAGCTTGGGACAGCTGGAGAGCACTGAAGCTTTCTTT
TRBV5-4,-,TRBJ2-3,-,CASSLGHGTDGTDTQYF,TGTGCCAGCAGCTTGGGGCATGGGACGGATGGCACAGATACGCAGTATTTT
TRBV28,-,TRBJ2-4,many,CASSKGISKNIQYF,TGTGCCAGCTCGAAGGGGATTTCCAAAAACATTCAGTACTTC
TRBV5-1,TRBD1,TRBJ2-1,many,CASSAGQGFNEQFF,TGCGCCAGCAGCGCGGGACAGGGTTTCAATGAGCAGTTCTTC
TRBV3-1,-,TRBJ2-5,few,CASEGPVRETQYF,TGTGCCAGCGAGGGGCCCGTCCGTGAGACCCAGTACTTC
TRBV20-1,TRBD1,TRBJ1-6,-,CSARDGGQGNSPLHF,TGCAGTGCTAGAGATGGGGGACAGGGCAATTCACCCCTCCACTTT
TRBV7-9,-,TRBJ1-1,-,CASSLVGVSTEAFF,TGTGCCAGCAGCTTAGTAGGGGTGAGCACTGAAGCTTTCTTT
TRBV27,TRBD1,TRBJ2-7,many,CASSLRSGTAYEQYF,TGTGCCAGCAGTTTAAGGTCTGGGACAGCCTACGAGCAGTACTTC
TRBV6-2/TRBV6-3,-,TRBJ1-3,-,CASNPIGGGNTIYF,TGTGCCAGCAACCCCATTGGGGGGGGAAACACCATATATTTT
TRBV20-1,-,TRBJ2-7,many,CSARAATRSYEQYF,TGCAGTGCTAGAGCCGCGACACGCTCCTACGAGCAGTACTTC
TRBV5-6,TRBD1,TRBJ2-3,-,CASSRYRGTDTQYF,TGTGCCAGCAGCCGCTACAGGGGGACAGATACGCAGTATTTT
TRBV12-3/TRBV12-4,-,TRBJ1-2,-,CASSSFGGGSGYTF,TGTGCCAGCAGTAGTTTCGGGGGCGGGAGTGGCTACACCTTC
TRBV3-1,TRBD2,TRBJ2-2,many,CASSPEREVTGELFF,TGTGCCAGCAGCCCAGAGCGGGAGGTGACCGGGGAGCTGTTTTTT
TRBV3-1,TRBD2,TRBJ2-7,-,CASSQDIGVAGAYEQYF,TGTGCCAGCAGCCAAGATATCGGGGTAGCGGGGGCCTACGAGCAGTACTTC
TRBV30,-,TRBJ1-2,few,CALLFRDGRHGYTF,TGTGCCCTCTTGTTCCGGGACGGACGACATGGCTACACCTTC
TRBV7-2,-,TRBJ2-2,many,CASSLGQPNTGELFF,TGTGCCAGCAGCTTAGGGCAGCCGAACACCGGGGAGCTGTTTTTT
TRBV6-1,TRBD1,TRBJ1-2,many,CASRTGGTGDYGYTF,TGTGCCAGCAGGACTGGAGGGACAGGGGACTATGGCTACACCTTC
TRBV12-3/TRBV12-4,-,TRBJ1-1,many,CASSLQGGEAFF,TGTGCCAGCAGCCTCCAGGGAGGGGAAGCTTTCTTT
TRBV20-1,TRBD2,TRBJ2-7,few,CSASLGLAGVEQYF,TGCAGTGCTAGTTTGGGACTAGCGGGAGTCGAGCAGTACTTC
TRBV6-1,TRBD1,TRBJ1-1,many,CASTLDRDHEAFF,TGTGCCAGCACCCTGGACAGGGACCATGAAGCTTTCTTT
TRBV2,-,TRBJ2-6,few,CASSEGIGGANVLTF,TGTGCCAGCAGTGAAGGCATCGGTGGGGCCAACGTCCTGACTTTC
TRBV6-1,-,TRBJ2-7,few,CASSLALGYEQYF,TGTGCCAGCAGTCTAGCTCTGGGTTACGAGCAGTACTTC
TRBV12-5,-,TRBJ2-7,many,CASGPPREYEQYF,TGTGCTAGTGGTCCTCCCAGGGAGTACGAGCAGTACTTC
TRBV5-8,-,TRBJ2-5,many,CASSLASGSLSKTQYF,TGTGCCAGCAGCTTGGCCTCGGGGTCCCTATCGAAGACCCAGTACTTC
TRBV2,TRBD1,TRBJ1-4,many,CASKGQGATNEKLFF,TGTGCCAGCAAGGGACAGGGAGCAACTAATGAAAAACTGTTTTTT
TRBV14,-,TRBJ2-3,-,CASSQVAGASTDTQYF,TGTGCCAGCAGCCAGGTAGCAGGGGCGAGCACAGATACGCAGTATTTT
TRBV5-4,-,TRBJ1-2,-,CASSLRTGDYGYTF,TGTGCCAGCAGCTTACGAACCGGAGACTATGGCTACACCTTC
TRBV18,TRBD2,TRBJ2-3,many,CASSPSGLAGFTDTQYF,TGTGCCAGCTCACCGAGCGGACTAGCGGGGTTCACAGATACGCAGTATTTT
TRBV20-1,-,TRBJ2-7,many,CSARGGATYEQYF,TGCAGTGCTAGAGGGGGCGCGACCTACGAGCAGTACTTC
TRBV11-3,-,TRBJ2-5,-,CASSMWGEETQYF,TGTGCCAGCAGTATGTGGGGGGAGGAGACCCAGTACTTC
TRBV10-3,TRBD1,TRBJ1-5,many,CAISRQGEGQPQHF,TGTGCCATCAGCCGACAGGGTGAGGGTCAGCCCCAGCATTTT
TRBV28,-,TRBJ2-1,-,CASSFEGINANEQFF,TGTGCCAGCAGTTTCGAGGGGATAAACGCGAATGAGCAGTTCTTC
TRBV28,TRBD1,TRBJ2-1,-,CASTTARDRDNEQFF,TGTGCCAGCACTACCGCACGGGACAGGGACAATGAGCAGTTCTTC
TRBV6-1,-,TRBJ1-1,few,CASTLGRNTEAFF,TGTGCCAGCACCCTGGGCCGGAACACTGAAGCTTTCTTT
TRBV4-1,TRBD1,TRBJ2-1,-,CASSQYGTGVYNEQFF,TGCGCCAGCAGCCAGTACGGGACAGGGGTATACAATGAGCAGTTCTTC
TRBV29-1,TRBD2,TRBJ2-7,-,CSVVLAGDDEQYF,TGCAGCGTCGTACTAGCGGGAGATGACGAGCAGTACTTC
TRBV29-1,TRBD1,TRBJ1-1,-,CSVGGQALNTEAFF,TGCAGCGTGGGGGGACAGGCGCTTAACACTGAAGCTTTCTTT
TRBV7-9,-,TRBJ2-5,many,CASSFLALQETQYF,TGTGCCAGCAGCTTTTTAGCGCTCCAAGAGACCCAGTACTTC
TRBV3-1,TRBD1,TRBJ1-2,many,CASSQRGTGGYGYTF,TGTGCCAGCAGCCAACGCGGGACAGGGGGATATGGCTACACCTTC
TRBV3-1,-,TRBJ2-2,few,CASSQEIRGSGTGELFF,TGTGCCAGCAGCCAAGAGATCCGGGGATCGGGCACCGGGGAGCTGTTTTTT
TRBV4-1,-,TRBJ2-5,few,CASSRGPGYQQETQYF,TGCGCCAGCAGCCGCGGGCCGGGATACCAGCAAGAGACCCAGTACTTC